A single sample is the source of the 27 T cell receptor beta chains below, sequenced in a study of vaccination and CD4 T cells after COVID-19. The assay that was used to sequence DNA from cultured CD4+ T cells was the Oncomine TCR Beta short-read assay. TCRdb independently ran MiXCR on the PCR reads; one entry per CDR3 protein. The sample yields about 25,000 distinct CDR3 sequences, around 54% seen once. The antigens these receptors bind are not known. Noted treatment: roughly ten-day PBMC culture with coronavirus spike peptide pools or control peptides (ViraFEST assay). Sequencing was performed on CD4+ T cells from blood, cultured in vitro. These receptors were taken from a human donor who had recovered from COVID-19.

This chain uses TRBV29-1 with TRBJ1-1; no reliable D call. Trimming pared 5 bases from V and 4 bases from J, leaving 8 bases between. Looked up from germline, CDR1 is SQVTM and CDR2 is ANQGSEA. The CDR3 sequence is 11 residues long. The CDR3 DNA sequence: TGCAGCGTTTTCGCGAGCACTGAAGCTTTCTTT. Amino acids: CSVFASTEAFF.

The genes are TRBV15 and TRBJ2-2; no firm D call. CDR1 and CDR2 (germline): LNHNV, YYDKDF (reference sequence). The CDR3 has 12 amino acids. The V end was cut by 5 bases, the J end by 7 bases, with 8 bases between. CDR3 DNA sequence: TGTGCCACCAGCGGGGTGGGCGGGGAGCTGTTTTTT. It specifies CATSGVGGELFF.

The chain recombines TRBV20-1 with TRBJ2-1; maybe TRBD1 (6 bases). This CDR3 is 12 amino acids long. Trimming took 6 bases from V and 5 from J, leaving 11 bases between them. Per germline, CDR1 DFQATT and CDR2 SNEGSKA (reference sequence). DNA of the CDR3: TGCAGTGCCTATACAGGGCACAATGAGCAGTTCTTC. Encoded protein: CSAYTGHNEQFF.

The V gene is TRBV30, the J gene TRBJ2-5; 7 positions match TRBD1. V was clipped by 5 bases and J by 5 bases; unmatched bases: 11. Per germline, CDR1 GTSNPN and CDR2 SVGIG (reference sequence). The CDR3 length is 14 residues. CDR3 bases: TGTGCCTGGTCCCCAGGGGGATCTCGCGAGACCCAGTACTTC. It encodes CAWSPGGSRETQYF.

The chain has TRBV7-8 and TRBJ1-5, with 9 bases aligning to TRBD1. The V gene end was trimmed by 4 bases and the J gene end by 6 bases; junction bases not matched to a gene: 1. The CDR3 sequence is 13 residues long. The germline V gene has CDR1 SGHVS and CDR2 FQNEAQ. The CDR3 DNA reads as TGTGCCAGCAGCTCGGACAGGGGTCAGCCCCAGCATTTT. It encodes CASSSDRGQPQHF.

J is TRBJ1-5 and V is TRBV10-3; a weak D match, TRBD1 (6 bases). The length of the CDR3 is 14 residues. Germline CDR1 ENHRY, CDR2 SYGVKD. Trimming took 5 bases from V and 3 from J, leaving 11 bases between them. The chain's CDR3 is CAISKGGTNQPQHF. CDR3 DNA sequence: TGTGCCATCAGTAAGGGGGGCACCAATCAGCCCCAGCATTTT.

The chain carries TRBV6-2 or TRBV6-3 and TRBJ1-6; TRBD1 matches at 9 bases. The ends lost 6 bases at V and 8 bases at J; junction bases unmatched: 2. This CDR3 is built from 13 residues. Germline CDR1 reads MNHEY; CDR2 reads SVGEGT. This CDR3 reads CASRTGGDSPLHF. In nucleotides, the CDR3 is TGTGCCAGCAGAACAGGGGGCGATTCACCCCTCCACTTT.

This sequence joins TRBV6-2 or TRBV6-3 and TRBJ1-2; possibly TRBD1 for D (6 bases). The CDR3 is 14 residues long. CDR1 and CDR2 (germline): MNHEY, SVGEGT. V lost 5 bases to trimming and J lost 3 bases, with 13 bases between them. The CDR3 DNA reads as TGTGCCAGCAGTCCTAGGACAGCTTACTATGGCTACACCTTC. This encodes CASSPRTAYYGYTF.

This clonotype was recorded once. Here the CDR3 reads CASSDGSNTGELFF. The DNA for the CDR3 is TGTGCCAGTTCGGACGGATCGAACACCGGGGAGCTGTTTTTT. The chain uses TRBV19 and TRBJ2-2, with D unresolved. Deletions cut 8 bases from V and 0 bases from J, with 10 bases between. Germline CDR1 LNHDA, CDR2 SQIVND (reference sequence). This CDR3 contains 14 residues.

The chain uses TRBV7-2 and TRBJ1-1, with no clear D. Trimming shortened V by 5 bases and J by 4 bases, and 11 bases separated the two germline ends. CDR1 and CDR2 from the germline V gene are SGHTA and FQGNSA. The CDR3 spans 13 residues. The CDR3 DNA sequence: TGTGCCAGCAGCCTCCGGTGGGGCACTGAAGCTTTCTTT. As protein: CASSLRWGTEAFF.

The V call is TRBV7-2, the J call TRBJ2-7; D is unresolved. CDR1 is SGHTA and CDR2 is FQGNSA in the germline V gene. The CDR3 has 14 amino acids. V lost 1 base to trimming and J lost 3 bases, with 10 bases between them. This CDR3 is CASSLVRGGYEQYF. DNA of the CDR3: TGTGCCAGCAGCTTAGTAAGAGGCGGCTACGAGCAGTACTTC.

The rearrangement joins TRBV7-9 to TRBJ2-1; D gene ambiguous. V was shortened by 4 bases and J by 4 bases, with 5 bases between the two germline ends. The CDR3 length is 12 residues. The germline gives CDR1 SEHNR, CDR2 FQNEAQ (reference sequence). The DNA for the CDR3 is TGTGCCAGCAGCTACAGATACAATGAGCAGTTCTTC. Its protein product is CASSYRYNEQFF.

This chain joins TRBV24-1 and TRBJ2-2; D ambiguous. V was pared by 3 bases and J by 2 bases, with 12 bases between. Germline lookup yields CDR1 KGHDR and CDR2 SFDVKD. This CDR3 is built from 16 residues. The CDR3 DNA is TGTGCCACCAGTGATAGAAGAGGTGGAAACACCGGGGAGCTGTTTTTT. Translation gives CATSDRRGGNTGELFF.

V is TRBV7-2 and J is TRBJ1-1; 9 bases align to TRBD1. From germline, CDR1 is SGHTA and CDR2 FQGNSA. With 5 bases clipped from V and 5 bases from J, the junction kept 12 bases outside the gene matches. The CDR3 covers 16 residues. The CDR3 region is CASSLQPPGQGTEAFF. The CDR3 coding sequence is TGTGCCAGCAGCCTCCAACCCCCGGGACAGGGAACTGAAGCTTTCTTT.

J is TRBJ1-2 and V is TRBV5-4; D call uncertain. V was shortened by 0 bases and J by 6 bases, with 9 bases between the two germline ends. Per the germline V gene, CDR1 is SGHNT and CDR2 is YYREEE (reference sequence). The CDR3 loop spans 13 amino acids. The CDR3 sequence is CASSLDGPDGYTF. The CDR3, as DNA: TGTGCCAGCAGCTTGGATGGTCCGGATGGCTACACCTTC. The complete variable domain, with remaining parts taken from reference TRBV5-4 and TRBJ1-2, reads ETGVTQSPTHLIKTRGQQVTLRCSSQSGHNTVSWYQQALGQGPQFIFQYYREEENGRGNFPPRFSGLQFPNYSSELNVNALELDDSALYLCASSLDGPDGYTFGSGTRLTVV.

The chain has TRBV27 and TRBJ2-7, with a possible D match to TRBD2 (5 bases). This CDR3 is 13 amino acids long. Germline lookup yields CDR1 MNHEY and CDR2 SMNVEV (reference sequence). Trimming shortened V by 10 bases and J by 5 bases, and 18 bases separated the two germline ends. CDR3 residues: CATRLNSGHEQYF. In DNA, the CDR3 is TGTGCCACCAGACTAAACAGCGGACACGAGCAGTACTTC.

J is TRBJ2-7 and V is TRBV28; 8 bases fit TRBD1. Germline V gives CDR1 MDHEN, CDR2 SYDVKM. With 7 bases clipped from V and 3 bases from J, the junction kept 11 bases outside the gene matches. The CDR3 covers 15 residues. The CDR3 loop is CASTSLGQGHYEQYF. The CDR3 bases are TGTGCCAGCACCTCCCTAGGACAGGGCCACTACGAGCAGTACTTC.

V gene TRBV6-2 or TRBV6-3 combines with J gene TRBJ1-5; TRBD1 matches at 9 bases. The CDR3 runs 15 residues. CDR1 and CDR2 from the germline V gene are MNHEY and SVGEGT. V lost 5 bases to trimming and J lost 4 bases; unmatched junction nucleotides: 6. In DNA form, the CDR3 reads TGTGCCAGCAGTCCTTGGGACAGGGTAAATCAGCCCCAGCATTTT. The encoded protein is CASSPWDRVNQPQHF.

The chain carries TRBV7-2 and TRBJ1-5; D is ambiguous. The CDR3 is 15 residues long. Trimming shortened V by 4 bases and J by 6 bases, and 16 bases separated the two germline ends. Germline values: CDR1 SGHTA, CDR2 FQGNSA. CDR3: CASSSRDRGIQPQHF. The CDR3 coding sequence is TGTGCCAGCAGCTCTCGGGATCGGGGAATTCAGCCCCAGCATTTT.

This clonotype has just a few counts. The rearrangement uses TRBV15 and TRBJ1-1; possible D gene TRBD1, 6 bases. Trimming removed 3 bases at V and 8 bases at J, with 19 bases between. This CDR3 region has 15 residues. The germline CDR1 and CDR2 sequences are LNHNV and YYDKDF (reference sequence). CDR3 sequence: CATSSYGTQREEAFF. Written as DNA, the CDR3 is TGTGCCACCAGCAGCTACGGGACACAAAGAGAGGAAGCTTTCTTT.

V and J are TRBV29-1 and TRBJ2-7; 10 positions agree with TRBD2. V lost 5 bases and J lost 5; bases outside the gene matches: 9. Germline CDR1 SQVTM, CDR2 ANQGSEA. There are 14 residues in the CDR3. The DNA of the CDR3 is TGCAGCGTTTCAGCGGGGGGGGGATTCAACGAGCAGTACTTC. Its translation is CSVSAGGGFNEQYF.

The J gene is TRBJ2-1, the V gene TRBV11-2; D may be TRBD1 or TRBD2 (5 bases each). This CDR3 region has 15 residues. The V gene's germline CDR1 is SGHAT and CDR2 FQNNGV. The V end lost 5 bases, the J end lost 8 bases, and 19 bases lay between the germline ends. CDR3 protein: CASSPTGTFLDEQFF. In nucleotides, the CDR3 is TGTGCCAGCAGCCCCACCGGGACCTTTCTCGATGAGCAGTTCTTC.

Worth noting for this clonotype: One junction end does not reproduce the germline sequence, and a read error may be involved. The chain couples TRBV6-1 to TRBJ2-5; 10 bases line up with TRBD2. The germline V gene has CDR1 MNHNS and CDR2 SASEGT. There are 17 residues in the CDR3. The CDR3 DNA is TGTGCCAGCAGTCCCCCAGCGGGGGGGCAGTTAGGAGAGGCCCAGTACTTC. Residues: CASSPPAGGQLGEAQYF.

The rearrangement uses TRBV27 and TRBJ1-5; 7 bases fit TRBD1. CDR1 and CDR2 (germline): MNHEY, SMNVEV (reference sequence). The CDR3 has 16 residues. Trimming removed 5 bases from V and 5 bases from J; junction bases left unmatched: 12. The CDR3 DNA reads TGTGCCAGCAGTCCCCGCTTTGGCAGGGGGGATCAGCCCCAGCATTTT. This translates into CASSPRFGRGDQPQHF.

The J gene is TRBJ2-7, the V gene TRBV7-8, with 10 positions matching TRBD2. CDR1 and CDR2 from the germline V gene are SGHVS and FQNEAQ. CDR3 length: 15 residues. The J segment lost 7 bases and the V segment lost 4 bases, leaving 10 bases of the junction unmatched. For the CDR3, the DNA is TGTGCCAGCAGCTCTTACTCCGGACTAGCGGTAGAGCAGTACTTC. Amino acids: CASSSYSGLAVEQYF.

V usage is TRBV15 and J usage is TRBJ2-3, with D uncertain. Trimming removed 3 bases from V and 1 base from J, with 11 bases in between. Germline CDR1 LNHNV, CDR2 YYDKDF (reference sequence). The CDR3 sequence is 15 residues long. The CDR3 nucleotides read TGTGCCACCAGCAGGTATCTGGGTGGCACAGATACGCAGTATTTT. It encodes CATSRYLGGTDTQYF.

This chain links TRBV19 with TRBJ2-7, with 9 bases matching TRBD1. Looked up from germline, CDR1 is LNHDA and CDR2 is SQIVND (reference sequence). This CDR3 contains 15 residues. V shed 5 bases, J shed 6 bases, and the junction held 11 bases outside the gene matches. The CDR3 here is CASSLTGRTGVEQYF. Here the CDR3 DNA reads TGTGCCAGTAGTTTAACGGGTAGGACAGGGGTCGAGCAGTACTTC.